This record looks at one T cell receptor (beta chain) sequence and its context. Across about two dozen US areas, participants ranged in age from about 18 to 100 years. Authors' methods: By means of reference gene primer amplification, nucleated cell counts were estimated. Sequencing was performed with immunoSEQ multiplex PCR; in TCRdb, only in-frame clones are kept and a portion is missing. That table supplies the V and J calls and clone size; D and trimming were determined from the DNA. The sample shows about 400,000 clones, about 90% of them seen only once. The length of the CDR3 is 14 residues. The junction had 5 bases not matched to a gene; V was cut back by 6 bases and J by 3 bases. In germline, CDR1 is WSHSY, CDR2 SAAADI. The data were taken from a study of blood T cell repertoires in COVID-19. About the research overall: From the United States, Italy and Spain came samples of acute and convalescent COVID-19.

The chain employs TRBV10-2 and TRBJ1-5; 7 bases fit TRBD1. This sequence was found in a woman in her 30s who had recovered from COVID-19. Sequencing was performed on PBMCs or T cells enriched from blood (not recorded which). CDR3 protein: CASRRTGANQPQHF. In nucleotides, the CDR3 is TGCGCCAGCAGACGGACAGGAGCCAATCAGCCCCAGCATTTT.